This T cell receptor beta chain was captured by sequencing in a study of cytomegalovirus exposure and HLA in healthy donors. A remark on this clone: The same CDR3 can be traced to other DNA sequences in this sample.

The germline V and J ends were trimmed by 0 bases and 4 bases, with 7 bases remaining between them. This CDR3 is built from 12 residues. Per the germline V gene, CDR1 is SQVTM and CDR2 is ANQGSEA. Assay used: immunoSEQ multiplex PCR; TCRdb lists only in-frame clones, some missing. The profile shows fewer than 70,000 clones, roughly 94% of them singletons. Sequencing used PBMCs. The TCR was taken from a woman aged 18-29 years in good health and CMV-seropositive. The chain has TRBV29-1 and TRBJ2-7, with D possibly matching TRBD2 (6 bases). CDR3 residues: CSVEERDYEQYF. The CDR3 DNA follows: TGCAGCGTTGAAGAGCGGGATTACGAGCAGTACTTC.